This T cell receptor beta chain was sequenced for a study of a mutant IDH1 vaccine in newly diagnosed glioma (TCRdb year 2021). Context from the whole study: Across visits V03 through V10, patients got a total of eight vaccinations, given in weeks 1, 3, 5, 7, 11, 15, 19 and 23. Vaccination was initiated 4-6 weeks after radiotherapy alone, or concurrently with temozolomide cycles in the chemotherapy-containing groups. Of the roughly 32 patients who were treated, about 62% were male and around 40% were female, and the mean age was about 40 years. Prior to enrollment, standard therapy consisting of radiotherapy alone, temozolomide alone, or radiochemotherapy with temozolomide had been administered to patients, with the combination being received by most patients. Peripheral blood samples were drawn at six visits, namely V03 (baseline), V05, V07, V10, V12 and V13. Longitudinal TCRB deep sequencing was done for 25 to 30 treated patients, wherever samples were available for exploratory analyses. Points the paper makes about the study in general: The authors noted that analyses of patient blood samples could not be reproduced because of sample limitations. Immune responses induced by the vaccine were seen in over 90% of patients across multiple MHC alleles. Changes in the top peripheral T cell clonotypes picked up by TCRB sequencing did not appear to be linked to pseudoprogression. PBMC samples for TCRB deep sequencing were selected based on availability.

Comments on this clone: Its target antigen remains unknown. No per-base quality is available; no much larger clone lies one base away.

The CDR3 holds 14 amino acids from the cysteine to the phenylalanine. The only DNA kept is the CDR3, 42 bases in frame from the first base. The germline V gene specifies MNHEY as CDR1 and SVGAGI as CDR2. V lost 4 bases and J lost 5 bases; the stretch between them is 14 bases long. The method behind the library was the immunoSEQ multiplex PCR assay. Rearranged TCR beta chain sequences were amplified with the hsTCRB Kit following the manufacturer's protocol. An Illumina MiSeq was used to sequence the TCRB libraries. In the authors' own workflow: The proprietary platform of the kit vendor was used for demultiplexing, trimming and gene mapping. In its TCRdb copy, this immuneACCESS table keeps in-frame sequences only and misses some clones. Where compared with another copy, unresolved V genes explain less than half of these, and the others have no known cause. The DNA was the basis for D and trimming; V, J and clone size are from that table. Recorded for this sample are 40,000 to 65,000 clones; about 77% of them occurred a single time. The ten top clones hold around 1.8% of the sample.

Explained via the paper, the time point label denotes: week 5, during vaccination. Each vaccine dose was 300 ug of a 20-mer mutant IDH1 peptide in Montanide, given subcutaneously with topical imiquimod. The donors had newly diagnosed IDH1-mutant astrocytomas of WHO grade 3 or 4 that showed loss of nuclear ATRX. The samples were drawn from NOA16, a multicentre, single-arm, open-label phase I trial in Germany that tested a mutant IDH1 peptide vaccine in humans for the first time. Genomic DNA for TCRB sequencing was isolated from EDTA blood with the DNeasy Blood and Tissue Kit. This sequence originates from a woman aged 40-49 years with glioma. The material sequenced was PBMCs, taken from a glioma patient whose treatment included an IDH1 peptide vaccine. The sequence links TRBV6-5 to TRBJ2-5, with TRBD2 perhaps the D gene, on 6 matching bases. The bases read TGTGCCAGCAGTTGGGACTTTCGGTGGGAGACCCAGTACTTC. Its coded protein is CASSWDFRWETQYF.